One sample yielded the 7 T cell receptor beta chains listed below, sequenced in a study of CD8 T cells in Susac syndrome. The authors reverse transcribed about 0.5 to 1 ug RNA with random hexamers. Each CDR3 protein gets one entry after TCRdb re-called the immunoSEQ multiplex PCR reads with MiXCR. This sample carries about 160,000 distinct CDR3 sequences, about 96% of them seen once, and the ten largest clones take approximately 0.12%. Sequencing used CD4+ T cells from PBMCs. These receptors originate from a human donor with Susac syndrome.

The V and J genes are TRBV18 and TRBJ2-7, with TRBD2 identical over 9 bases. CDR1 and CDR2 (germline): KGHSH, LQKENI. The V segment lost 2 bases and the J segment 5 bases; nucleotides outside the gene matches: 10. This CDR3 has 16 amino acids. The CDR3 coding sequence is TGTGCCAGCTCACCAGGAAATTTAGCGGGAGTTAACGAGCAGTACTTC. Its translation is CASSPGNLAGVNEQYF.

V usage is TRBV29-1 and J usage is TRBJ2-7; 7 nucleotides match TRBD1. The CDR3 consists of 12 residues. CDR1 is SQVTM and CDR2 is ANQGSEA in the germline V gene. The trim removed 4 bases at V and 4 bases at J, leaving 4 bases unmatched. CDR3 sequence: CSVGGGAYEQYF. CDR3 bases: TGCAGCGTTGGAGGGGGCGCATACGAGCAGTACTTC.

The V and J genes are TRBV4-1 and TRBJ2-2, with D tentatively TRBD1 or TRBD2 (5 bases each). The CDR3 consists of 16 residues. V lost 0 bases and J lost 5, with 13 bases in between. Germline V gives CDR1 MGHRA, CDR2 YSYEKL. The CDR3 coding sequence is TGCGCCAGCAGCCAAGAAGGGGACGCACGGACCGGGGAGCTGTTTTTT. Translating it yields CASSQEGDARTGELFF.

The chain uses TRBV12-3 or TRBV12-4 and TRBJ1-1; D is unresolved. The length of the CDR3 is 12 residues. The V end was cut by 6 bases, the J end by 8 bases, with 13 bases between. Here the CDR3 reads CASSFPGVEAFF. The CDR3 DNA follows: TGTGCCAGCAGCTTTCCTGGGGTGGAAGCTTTCTTT.

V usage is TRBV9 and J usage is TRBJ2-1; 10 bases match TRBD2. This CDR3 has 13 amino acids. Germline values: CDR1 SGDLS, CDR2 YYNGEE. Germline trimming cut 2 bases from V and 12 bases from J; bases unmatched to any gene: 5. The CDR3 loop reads CASSVSGRAMQFF. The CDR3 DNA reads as TGTGCCAGCAGCGTCAGCGGGAGGGCCATGCAGTTCTTC. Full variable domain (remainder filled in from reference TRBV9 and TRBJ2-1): DSGVTQTPKHLITATGQRVTLRCSPRSGDLSVYWYQQSLDQGLQFLIQYYNGEERAKGNILERFSAQQFPDLHSELNLSSLELGDSALYFCASSVSGRAMQFFGPGTRLTVL.

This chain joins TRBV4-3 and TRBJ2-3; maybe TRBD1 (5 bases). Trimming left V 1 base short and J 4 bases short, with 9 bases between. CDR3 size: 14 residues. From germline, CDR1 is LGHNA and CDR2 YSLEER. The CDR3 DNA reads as TGCGCCAGCAGCCAAGCAGGGTTCTCAGATACGCAGTATTTT. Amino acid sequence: CASSQAGFSDTQYF.

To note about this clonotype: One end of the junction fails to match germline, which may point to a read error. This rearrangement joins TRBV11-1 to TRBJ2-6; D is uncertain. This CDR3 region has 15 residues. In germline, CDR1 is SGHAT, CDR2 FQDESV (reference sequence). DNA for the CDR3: TGTGCCAGCAACTTAGGAACATCTGGGGCCAACGTCCTGACTTTC. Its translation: CASNLGTSGANVLTF.